Here is one T cell receptor beta chain with its context. Its antigen is unidentified. These data originate in a study of regulatory T cells. Study conclusions and caveats: In CD3G-deficient patients, conventional CD4+ T cells were enriched for hydrophobic CDR3 residues at positions 6 and 7. Patient repertoires had restricted TRB V-J pairs and skewed V and J usage, most in Tregs.

Regulatory (CD25-high CD127-low) and conventional (CD25-low CD127-high) CD4+ T cells were sorted separately. Amplification used 52 TRBV primers and 13 TRBJ primers. This table comes from immunoSEQ multiplex PCR, and its TCRdb copy is limited to in-frame clones, with some not included. The sample has tens of thousands of clones, approximately 91% seen once. V was trimmed by 4 bases and J by 8 bases, leaving 12 bases between them. In germline, CDR1 is LNHDA, CDR2 SQIVND (reference sequence). CDR3 size: 13 residues. This chain joins TRBV19 and TRBJ2-1, with D tentatively TRBD1 or TRBD2 (5 bases each). Material: conventional CD4+ T cells sorted from blood. The clonotype was recovered from a person aged 18 to 35 with CD3G deficiency. CDR3 DNA sequence: TGTGCCAGTAGTAAGGGGCCAGCGGATGAGCAGTTCTTC. Amino acid sequence: CASSKGPADEQFF.